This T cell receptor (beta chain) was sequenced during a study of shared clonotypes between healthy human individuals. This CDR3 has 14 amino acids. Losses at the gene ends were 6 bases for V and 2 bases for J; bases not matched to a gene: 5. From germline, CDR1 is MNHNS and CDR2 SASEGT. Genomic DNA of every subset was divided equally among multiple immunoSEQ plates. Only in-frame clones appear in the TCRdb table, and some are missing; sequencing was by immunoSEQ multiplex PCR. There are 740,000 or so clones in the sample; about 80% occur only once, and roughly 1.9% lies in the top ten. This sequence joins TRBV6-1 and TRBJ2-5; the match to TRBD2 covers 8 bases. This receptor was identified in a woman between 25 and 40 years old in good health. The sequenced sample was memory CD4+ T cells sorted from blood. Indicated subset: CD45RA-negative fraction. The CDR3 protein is CASRKTSDQETQYF. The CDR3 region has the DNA TGTGCCAGCAGGAAGACTAGCGATCAAGAGACCCAGTACTTC.